These 4 T cell receptor beta chains were all obtained from the same sample, sequenced in a study of T-cell reconstitution after alpha-beta-depleted transplantation in children. Preparation of the TCRbeta library involved a method that used unique molecular identifiers. In TCRdb, the PCR reads were re-called with MiXCR into one record per CDR3 protein. Among hundreds of thousands of distinct CDR3 sequences listed, around 13% were seen once. The material was PBMCs, obtained before TCRalphabeta/CD19-depleted stem cell transplant. Receptors were obtained from a girl aged 2 to 9 with congenital amegakaryocytic thrombocytopenia, due to receive a stem cell transplant.

There are many counts of this clonotype. The CDR3 loop reads CSVSGRLYNEQFF. Written as DNA, the CDR3 is TGCAGCGTAAGCGGGAGACTCTACAATGAGCAGTTCTTC. The rearrangement joins TRBV29-1 to TRBJ2-1, with 8 bases that match TRBD2. The V segment lost 6 bases and the J segment 3 bases; nucleotides outside the gene matches: 4. Germline V gene data show CDR1 as SQVTM and CDR2 as ANQGSEA. The CDR3 runs 13 residues.

This clonotype was counted at least ten times. The V gene is TRBV7-2, the J gene TRBJ2-5; D remains ambiguous. V was clipped by 7 bases and J by 7 bases, with 10 bases between them. Germline CDR1 reads SGHTA; CDR2 reads FQGNSA. This CDR3 has 11 residues. In DNA, the CDR3 is TGTGCCAGCACCGATGTTCGGACCCAGTACTTC. Residues: CASTDVRTQYF.

This clonotype was counted many times. This chain uses TRBV5-1 with TRBJ1-1, with TRBD1 matching over 7 bases. This CDR3 comprises 14 residues. The J segment lost 10 bases and the V segment lost 4 bases, leaving 13 bases of the junction unmatched. CDR1 and CDR2 (germline): SGHRS, YFSETQ. In DNA, the CDR3 is TGCGCCAGCAGCAGATTGGACCAGGGGGAGGCAGCTTTCTTT. Its protein product is CASSRLDQGEAAFF. The full variable domain, in which reference TRBV5-1 and TRBJ1-1 provide the parts outside the CDR3, is KAGVTQTPRYLIKTRGQQVTLSCSPISGHRSVSWYQQTPGQGLQFLFEYFSETQRNKGNFPGRFSGRQFSNSRSEMNVSTLELGDSALYLCASSRLDQGEAAFFGQGTRLTVV.

The CDR3 protein is CASSATGDPSYEQYF. CDR3 nucleotides: TGTGCCAGCAGCGCCACAGGAGACCCCTCCTACGAGCAGTACTTC. The chain joins TRBV9 to TRBJ2-7; D may be TRBD1 (5 bases). The CDR3 totals 15 residues. CDR1 and CDR2 from the germline V gene are SGDLS and YYNGEE. V was cut by 3 bases and J by 0 bases, with 13 bases left in between.